Below are 24 T cell receptor beta chains sequenced from a single sample in a study of CD8+ T cells in alopecia areata (dated by TCRdb to 2016 to 2019). Library preparation was by the immunoSEQ multiplex PCR assay. For TCR sequencing, RNA was extracted from every sample and reverse transcribed into cDNA to serve as template. The table comes from immuneACCESS by way of TCRdb, which keeps in-frame sequences with V and J called. Part of the clones is missing from these tables; in studies checked, under half for an unresolved V gene and the rest for unknown reasons. For this sample there are a few hundred thousand clones; more than 30% appear just once. The top ten clones comprise 0.48% of the sample. The sample's treatment or condition label, in plain terms: oral pan-JAK inhibitor, 5-10 mg twice daily. Sequenced here: CD4+ T cells sorted from blood, sampled at week 34, from a patient treated with tofacitinib. The source of these receptors is a human donor with alopecia areata.

This clone was detected once. The rearrangement joins TRBV30 to TRBJ1-3; D not resolved. Germline assignment: CDR1 GTSNPN and CDR2 SVGIG (reference sequence). The V end lost 0 bases, the J end lost 0 bases, and 9 bases lay between the germline ends. The CDR3 sequence is 15 residues long. The CDR3 bases are TGTGCCTGGAGTGTACTCGGCATCTCTGGAAACACCATATATTTT. Its translation: CAWSVLGISGNTIYF.

This clone was found a few times. The rearrangement joins TRBV2 to TRBJ2-7, with a weak D call TRBD2 (5 bases). Germline V lookup: CDR1 SNHLY, CDR2 FYNNEI. With 6 bases removed from V and 4 bases from J, the gap between germline ends came to 16 bases. The CDR3 has 14 amino acids. The CDR3 region has the DNA TGTGCCAGCAGACCGGAGGAAATTAGATACGAGCAGTACTTC. This translates into CASRPEEIRYEQYF.

This clone was observed a handful of times. The junction shows a germline mismatch at one end, possibly a read error. This chain connects TRBV23-1 to TRBJ2-7, with D unresolved. TRBV23-1 qualifies as an ORF whose function is uncertain. This CDR3 is built from 11 residues. The chain's CDR3 is CASSQCRTSPF. In DNA, the CDR3 is TGCGCCAGCAGTCAATGCCGTACTTCGCCGTTC.

This clone came up once. This chain joins TRBV11-2 and TRBJ1-1, with unresolved D. Trimming shortened V by 6 bases and J by 4 bases, and 12 bases separated the two germline ends. This CDR3 is built from 13 residues. Looked up from germline, CDR1 is SGHAT and CDR2 is FQNNGV. This CDR3 is CASRSLGSTEAFF. CDR3 sequence (DNA): TGTGCCAGCAGAAGCCTAGGGAGCACTGAAGCTTTCTTT.

V is TRBV25-1 and J is TRBJ2-7, with 8 bases matching TRBD2. Germline V gives CDR1 MGHDK, CDR2 SYGVNS. V lost 6 bases, J lost 2 bases, and 9 bases stayed unmatched. This CDR3 comprises 15 residues. The CDR3 reads CASRPRIAGTYEQYF. CDR3 in DNA: TGTGCCAGCAGACCTAGAATAGCGGGGACCTACGAGCAGTACTTC.

The V gene is TRBV5-1, the J gene TRBJ2-7; unclear D gene. The CDR3 length is 16 residues. The V gene's germline CDR1 is SGHRS and CDR2 YFSETQ. Trimming removed 0 bases at V and 7 bases at J, with 20 bases between. CDR3 residues: CASSLGIEAAALEQYF. In DNA, the CDR3 is TGCGCCAGCAGCTTGGGTATCGAGGCAGCCGCCCTAGAGCAGTACTTC.

The chain carries TRBV15 and TRBJ2-7; D not certain. CDR3 length: 15 residues. CDR1 and CDR2 from the germline V gene are LNHNV and YYDKDF (reference sequence). Trimming took off 5 bases at V and 4 bases at J, with 18 bases between the two ends. CDR3 protein: CATSVDGQVTYEQYF. The CDR3 nucleotides read TGTGCCACCAGCGTGGACGGGCAGGTCACTTACGAGCAGTACTTC.

The CDR3 reads CASSEAAPGQGKQFF. DNA of the CDR3: TGTGCCAGCAGTGAAGCAGCCCCGGGACAGGGTAAGCAGTTCTTC. This sequence joins TRBV2 and TRBJ2-1; 9 bases match TRBD1. The CDR3 is made up of 15 amino acids. Unmatched junction bases numbered 8, after V lost 0 bases and J lost 11 bases. Germline V gene data show CDR1 as SNHLY and CDR2 as FYNNEI.

The chain carries TRBV9 and TRBJ2-2; perhaps D is TRBD1 or TRBD2 (6 bases each). The CDR3 runs to 17 residues. Trimming took 6 bases from V and 1 from J, leaving 19 bases between them. Germline CDR1 and CDR2: SGDLS and YYNGEE. CDR3 in DNA: TGTGCCAGCAACCCAAACTCACGGGGGCTGAACACCGGGGAGCTGTTTTTT. It is translated as CASNPNSRGLNTGELFF.

Concerning this clone itself: Other nucleotide sequences in the sample specify the same CDR3. This rearrangement joins TRBV6-5 to TRBJ2-7; D perhaps matches TRBD2 (5 bases). Germline assignment: CDR1 MNHEY and CDR2 SVGAGI. The CDR3 has 13 residues. V lost 0 bases to trimming and J lost 4 bases, with 7 bases between them. In DNA form, the CDR3 reads TGTGCCAGCAGTTACTCGAGGGTGTACGAGCAGTACTTC. It is translated as CASSYSRVYEQYF.

Concerning this clone: Other DNA sequences within the sample encode an identical CDR3. The chain joins TRBV6-5 to TRBJ1-1, with 8 positions matching TRBD1. With V trimmed by 5 bases and J by 1 base, 3 bases remained unmatched. The V gene's germline CDR1 is MNHEY and CDR2 SVGAGI. The CDR3 extends over 14 amino acids. The CDR3 is CASSTDRGNTEAFF. The CDR3 DNA follows: TGTGCCAGCAGTACAGACAGGGGGAACACTGAAGCTTTCTTT.

The chain links TRBV7-9 to TRBJ1-2; D unresolved. The V gene lost 4 bases and the J gene lost 9 bases, with 12 bases spanning the gap. The CDR3 is made up of 12 amino acids. Germline V gives CDR1 SEHNR, CDR2 FQNEAQ (reference sequence). CDR3 loop: CASSSLGRRYTF. In nucleotides, the CDR3 is TGTGCCAGCAGCTCTCTGGGGAGACGCTACACCTTC.

The chain joins TRBV29-1 to TRBJ1-2; tentatively, D is TRBD1 (5 bases). V gave up 0 bases and J gave up 1 base, with 15 bases separating them. The germline CDR1 and CDR2 sequences are SQVTM and ANQGSEA. This CDR3 has 16 residues. The CDR3 loop is CSVEDPVTAFNYGYTF. The CDR3 DNA is TGCAGCGTTGAAGATCCCGTGACAGCCTTTAACTATGGCTACACCTTC.

This clone has just a few counts. The chain links TRBV11-2 to TRBJ2-7; D ambiguous. Trimming removed 5 bases at V and 3 bases at J, with 5 bases between. Germline lookup yields CDR1 SGHAT and CDR2 FQNNGV. The CDR3 covers 11 residues. This chain's CDR3 is CASSKNYEQYF. CDR3 bases: TGTGCCAGCAGCAAGAACTACGAGCAGTACTTC.

About this clone itself: A read error may produce the germline difference seen at one junction end. The chain joins TRBV6-1 to TRBJ2-7; weak D call: TRBD2 (6 bases). The length of the CDR3 is 14 residues. Germline CDR1 MNHNS, CDR2 SASEGT. The CDR3 sequence is CAISETAGIIEQYF. CDR3 sequence (DNA): TGTGCCATCAGTGAGACGGCGGGGATAATCGAGCAGTACTTC.

This clone has a handful of counts. The rearrangement links TRBV29-1 to TRBJ2-7; TRBD1 aligns across 9 bases. This CDR3 is 12 amino acids long. From germline, CDR1 is SQVTM and CDR2 ANQGSEA. With V trimmed by 7 bases and J by 4 bases, 5 bases remained unmatched. The CDR3 is CSAGTGRYEQYF. CDR3 DNA sequence: TGCAGCGCCGGGACAGGGAGGTACGAGCAGTACTTC.

This sequence joins TRBV7-9 and TRBJ2-7; tentatively, D is TRBD1 or TRBD2 (5 bases each). The CDR3 runs 15 residues. The V gene lost 0 bases and the J gene lost 2 bases, with 11 bases spanning the gap. Germline V gene sequence: CDR1 SEHNR, CDR2 FQNEAQ (reference sequence). The CDR3 is CASSLARGRPYEQYF. The CDR3 DNA reads as TGTGCCAGCAGCTTAGCGAGGGGAAGACCCTACGAGCAGTACTTC.

Only a few counts were recorded for this clone. V usage is TRBV5-1 and J usage is TRBJ2-1, with D hard to call. Per germline, CDR1 SGHRS and CDR2 YFSETQ. Deletions cut 3 bases from V and 0 bases from J, with 13 bases between. There are 16 residues in the CDR3. The CDR3 spells CASSWTSLSSYNEQFF. As DNA, the CDR3 is TGCGCCAGCAGCTGGACCTCCTTGAGCTCCTACAATGAGCAGTTCTTC.

The chain couples TRBV27 to TRBJ2-5, with 7 bases lining up with TRBD2. The CDR3 consists of 14 residues. V shed 5 bases, J shed 0 bases, and the junction held 3 bases outside the gene matches. Per the germline V gene, CDR1 is MNHEY and CDR2 is SMNVEV (reference sequence). As DNA, the CDR3 is TGTGCCAGCAGTAAGCGGGGTTACCAAGAGACCCAGTACTTC. Its protein is CASSKRGYQETQYF.

The V gene is TRBV2, the J gene TRBJ2-1, with 10 bases fitting TRBD1. Germline assignment: CDR1 SNHLY and CDR2 FYNNEI. The CDR3 length is 14 residues. Unmatched junction bases numbered 6, after V lost 6 bases and J lost 7 bases. CDR3 sequence reads: CASSRDRGLNEQFF. The CDR3 DNA reads TGTGCCAGCAGCCGGGACAGGGGATTGAATGAGCAGTTCTTC. The entire variable domain, with the rest obtained from reference TRBV2 and TRBJ2-1, is as follows: EPEVTQTPSHQVTQMGQEVILRCVPISNHLYFYWYRQILGQKVEFLVSFYNNEISEKSEIFDDQFSVERPDGSNFTLKIRSTKLEDSAMYFCASSRDRGLNEQFFGPGTRLTVL.

The chain has TRBV27 and TRBJ1-2; D gene unclear. This CDR3 is built from 14 residues. Germline values: CDR1 MNHEY, CDR2 SMNVEV (reference sequence). Trimming removed 0 bases at V and 7 bases at J, with 12 bases between. The CDR3 coding sequence is TGTGCCAGCAGTTTATCAGGAGGGAGTCTTGGCTACACCTTC. Translated, it gives CASSLSGGSLGYTF.

The chain is built from TRBV5-4 and TRBJ2-5; the match to TRBD1 covers 8 bases. V gave up 4 bases and J gave up 2 bases; unmatched junction bases: 10. CDR1 is SGHNT, CDR2 YYREEE, per germline (reference sequence). The length of the CDR3 is 16 residues. The CDR3 nucleotides are TGTGCCAGCAGCCTTCGACAGGGGCGCCTACAAGAGACCCAGTACTTC. Amino acid sequence: CASSLRQGRLQETQYF.

This chain connects TRBV18 to TRBJ2-5; 7 bases are a match to TRBD1. Losses at the gene ends were 2 bases for V and 3 bases for J; bases not matched to a gene: 0. Germline loops: CDR1 KGHSH, CDR2 LQKENI. This CDR3 has 13 residues. CDR3: CASSPGTEETQYF. CDR3 DNA: TGTGCCAGCTCACCAGGGACAGAAGAGACCCAGTACTTC. The full variable domain, completed using reference TRBV18 and TRBJ2-5, is NAGVMQNPRHLVRRRGQEARLRCSPMKGHSHVYWYRQLPEEGLKFMVYLQKENIIDESGMPKERFSAEFPKEGPSILRIQQVVRGDSAAYFCASSPGTEETQYFGPGTRLLVL.

This clone has just a few counts. The CDR3 protein is CAWSGGTGGPFGYTF. The DNA of the CDR3 is TGTGCCTGGAGCGGCGGGACAGGCGGCCCGTTCGGCTACACCTTC. The V gene is TRBV30, the J gene TRBJ1-2; 8 nucleotides match TRBD1. The ends lost 3 bases at V and 8 bases at J; junction bases unmatched: 14. Germline V gives CDR1 GTSNPN, CDR2 SVGIG (reference sequence). The CDR3 is 15 residues long. Full variable domain (missing parts from reference TRBV30 and TRBJ1-2): SQTIHQWPATLVQPVGSPLSLECTVEGTSNPNLYWYRQAAGRGLQLLFYSVGIGQISSEVPQNLSASRPQDRQFILSSKKLLLSDSGFYLCAWSGGTGGPFGYTFGSGTRLTVV.